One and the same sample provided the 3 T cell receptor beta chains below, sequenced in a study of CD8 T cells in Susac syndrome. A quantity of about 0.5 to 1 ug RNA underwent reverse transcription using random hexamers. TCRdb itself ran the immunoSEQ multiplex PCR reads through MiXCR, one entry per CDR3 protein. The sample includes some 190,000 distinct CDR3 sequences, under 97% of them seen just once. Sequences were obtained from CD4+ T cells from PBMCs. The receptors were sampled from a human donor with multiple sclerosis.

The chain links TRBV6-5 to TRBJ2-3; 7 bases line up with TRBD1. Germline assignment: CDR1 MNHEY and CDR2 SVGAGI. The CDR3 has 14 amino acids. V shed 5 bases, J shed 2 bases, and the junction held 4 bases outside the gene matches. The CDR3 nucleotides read TGTGCCAGCAGTCGGGACAGACTCACAGATACGCAGTATTTT. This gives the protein CASSRDRLTDTQYF.

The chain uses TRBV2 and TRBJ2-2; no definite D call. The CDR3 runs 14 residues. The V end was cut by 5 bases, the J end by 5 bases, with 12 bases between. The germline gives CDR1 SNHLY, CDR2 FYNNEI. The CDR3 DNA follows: TGTGCCAGCAGTTTGGTAGGGATTACCGGGGAGCTGTTTTTT. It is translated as CASSLVGITGELFF.

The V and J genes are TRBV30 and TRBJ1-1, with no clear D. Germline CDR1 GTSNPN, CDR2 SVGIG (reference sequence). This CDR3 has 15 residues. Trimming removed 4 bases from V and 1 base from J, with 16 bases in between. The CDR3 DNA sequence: TGTGCCTGGATCCTGGGCAGCCCCACGAACACTGAAGCTTTCTTT. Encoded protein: CAWILGSPTNTEAFF.